Listed below are T cell receptor beta chains from one sample, sequenced in a study of beta chain features in type 1 diabetes. This table comes from immunoSEQ multiplex PCR, and its TCRdb copy is limited to in-frame clones, with some not included. The table lists about 120,000 clones, roughly 15% of them singletons. The specimen sequenced was central memory CD4+ T cells from blood. The receptor set was obtained from a man aged 25 to 40 with type 1 diabetes. Both conserved end residues are part of each CDR3. A D gene is named only where the DNA matches it firmly. Not all rows give a size; the values are once, few, many and, for expanded clones, a class.

d_gene,abundance,v_gene,j_gene,CDR3aa,CDR3nt
-,many,TRBV6-9,TRBJ2-7,CASSYGKLREQYF,TGTGCCAGCAGTTATGGGAAGTTACGCGAGCAGTACTTC
-,-,TRBV2,TRBJ1-2,CASGRNYGYTF,TGTGCCTCCGGCAGGAACTATGGCTACACCTTC
-,few,TRBV5-6,TRBJ2-1,CASGVYNEQFF,TGTGCCAGTGGGGTATACAATGAGCAGTTCTTC
-,few,TRBV30,TRBJ1-6,CAWSVWQDNSPLHF,TGTGCCTGGAGTGTATGGCAGGATAATTCACCCCTCCACTTT
-,-,TRBV5-6,TRBJ1-2,CASSLGYGYTF,TGTGCCAGCAGCCTGGGGTATGGCTACACCTTC
-,few,TRBV27,TRBJ1-6,CASSLHPNNLDRYSPLHF,TGTGCCAGCAGTTTACACCCTAATAATCTGGACAGATATTCACCCCTCCACTTT
-,-,TRBV5-1,TRBJ2-7,CASSSREGLEQYF,TGCGCCAGCAGCTCCCGGGAAGGGCTCGAGCAGTACTTC
-,-,TRBV19,TRBJ2-1,CASTTVLTTYNEQFF,TGTGCCAGTACCACCGTACTGACTACCTACAATGAGCAGTTCTTC
-,-,TRBV25-1,TRBJ2-7,CASSLPHTYEQYF,TGTGCCAGCAGCTTACCCCACACCTACGAGCAGTACTTC
-,-,TRBV29-1,TRBJ1-4,CSVEKGEKLFF,TGCAGCGTTGAAAAGGGAGAAAAACTGTTTTTT
TRBD2,few,TRBV4-2,TRBJ2-5,CASSQEGLGVRTQYF,TGTGCCAGCAGCCAAGAAGGACTAGGAGTTAGGACCCAGTACTTC
-,few,TRBV7-2,TRBJ2-2,CASSPRSGQNTGELFF,TGTGCCAGCAGCCCTCGGTCGGGACAGAACACCGGGGAGCTGTTTTTT
-,medium-sized,TRBV2,TRBJ2-1,CASSVLANNEQFF,TGTGCCAGCAGTGTGCTCGCCAACAATGAGCAGTTCTTC
TRBD2,few,TRBV11-3,TRBJ2-1,CASSLPRDSGGYNEQFF,TGTGCCAGCAGCCTCCCAAGGGATAGCGGGGGGTACAATGAGCAGTTCTTC
TRBD2,few,TRBV4-2,TRBJ2-3,CASSQDVAGARDTQYF,TGTGCCAGCAGCCAAGATGTAGCGGGGGCCCGAGATACGCAGTATTTT
-,many,TRBV28,TRBJ2-5,CASNHGDPETQYF,TGTGCCAGCAACCACGGGGACCCAGAGACCCAGTACTTC
TRBD2,-,TRBV28,TRBJ2-5,CASTPSGEGEETQYF,TGTGCCAGTACCCCCAGCGGGGAGGGAGAAGAGACCCAGTACTTC
-,-,TRBV15,TRBJ2-5,CATSRDPAPQETQYF,TGTGCCACCAGCAGAGATCCGGCTCCGCAAGAGACCCAGTACTTC
-,few,TRBV2,TRBJ2-5,CASSGQIQETQYF,TGTGCCAGCAGTGGACAGATCCAAGAGACCCAGTACTTC
TRBD2,-,TRBV30,TRBJ2-1,CARPGLAGNEQFF,TGTGCCAGACCGGGACTAGCGGGGAATGAGCAGTTCTTC
TRBD1,many,TRBV7-2,TRBJ1-6,CASSFRDRNSPLHF,TGTGCCAGCAGCTTCCGGGACAGAAATTCACCCCTCCACTTT
-,few,TRBV7-2,TRBJ2-3,CASSLKSGDTQYF,TGTGCCAGCAGCTTAAAAAGTGGAGATACGCAGTATTTT
-,-,TRBV27,TRBJ1-6,CASSSPDSSYNSPLHF,TGTGCCAGCAGTTCCCCGGACAGCTCCTATAATTCACCCCTCCACTTT
-,-,TRBV5-1,TRBJ2-3,CASSLRSSTDTQYF,TGCGCCAGCAGCTTACGGTCTAGCACAGATACGCAGTATTTT
-,few,TRBV9,TRBJ1-6,CASSVLGGPLHF,TGTGCCAGCAGCGTGTTAGGGGGTCCCCTCCACTTT
-,few,TRBV9,TRBJ2-7,CASSVAWQGTYEQYF,TGTGCCAGCAGCGTAGCGTGGCAGGGGACCTACGAGCAGTACTTC
TRBD1,many,TRBV30,TRBJ1-2,CARNDRVRGYTF,TGTGCCAGAAACGACAGGGTACGGGGCTACACCTTC